This T cell receptor beta chain was obtained from a study of blood T cell repertoires in COVID-19. Germline V CDR1 and CDR2: GTSNPN, SVGIG (reference sequence). The CDR3 extends over 11 amino acids. Trimming removed 7 bases at V and 3 bases at J, with 10 bases between. Clinical history as reported by participants underpinned cohort assignment. Data came from immunoSEQ multiplex PCR; TCRdb stores just in-frame clones and leaves some out. The repertoire holds under 300,000 clones, with more than 70% as singletons. Sequencing was carried out using PBMCs or T cells enriched from blood (not recorded which). This clonotype was obtained from a woman between 40 and 50 years old with acute COVID-19. The chain uses TRBV30 and TRBJ2-7; tentative D call: TRBD2 (5 bases). In DNA form, the CDR3 reads TGTGCCTCTGGTGGAGGCTACGAGCAGTACTTC. This gives the protein CASGGGYEQYF.